Below, 17 T cell receptor beta chains from the same sample are listed, as sequenced in a study of breast tumors, draining lymph nodes, adjacent tissues. Breast cancer patients provided tissue from their axillary draining lymph nodes. Using its own MiXCR run on the multiplex PCR reads, TCRdb lists one record per CDR3 protein. This sample has hundreds of thousands of distinct CDR3 sequences, with about a third found just once. The specimen was axillary lymph node tissue. The receptors stem from a female donor with breast cancer. Some clones in this sample may be carry-over from other donors' samples.

With regard to this clonotype: Its ends do not fully match the called genes, so a read error is possible. The DNA for the CDR3 is TGTGCCGGCAGGACTAGCGTTGCGAACACCGGGGAGCTGGTTTTT. Encoded protein: CAGRTSVANTGELVF. This rearrangement joins TRBV12-5 to TRBJ2-2, with 9 bases fitting TRBD2. This CDR3 has 15 residues. Germline values: CDR1 LGHNT, CDR2 FRNRAP.

In its sample, this clonotype was seen many times. The chain uses TRBV5-1 and TRBJ1-4, with D possibly matching TRBD1 (5 bases). Germline V gene lookup returns CDR1 SGHRS and CDR2 YFSETQ. Trimming took 1 base from V and 6 from J, leaving 13 bases between them. This CDR3 comprises 15 residues. CDR3 DNA sequence: TGCGCCAGCAGCTTGACAGCAGGGTGGGATGAAAAACTGTTTTTT. It is translated as CASSLTAGWDEKLFF.

Concerning this clonotype: A much bigger clone sits one base away, suggesting this may be a read error. The rearrangement uses TRBV7-9 and TRBJ1-4; D unresolved. This CDR3 has 14 residues. Germline values: CDR1 SEHNR, CDR2 FQNEAQ (reference sequence). CDR3 in DNA: TGTGCCCGCAGCCCCCTTAGTCGAGGTGAAAAACTGTTTTTT. Translating gives CARSPLSRGEKLFF.

As regards this clonotype: A read error is possible here, since a much larger clone lies one base away. The chain joins TRBV5-1 to TRBJ2-1, with 8 bases identical to TRBD2. The CDR3 is 15 amino acids. The V gene's germline CDR1 is SGHRS and CDR2 YFSETQ. CDR3 in amino acids: CASHTPGTSFNERFF. The DNA of the CDR3 is TGCGCCAGCCACACCCCCGGGACTAGTTTCAATGAGCGGTTCTTC.

This clonotype was picked up many times. The chain carries TRBV6-5 and TRBJ1-5; a weak D match, TRBD1 (6 bases). CDR3 length: 19 amino acids. In germline, CDR1 is MNHEY, CDR2 SVGAGI. The V gene lost 5 bases and the J gene lost 0 bases, with 23 bases spanning the gap. The CDR3 sequence: CASSPRDTGLLNSNQPQHF. Written as DNA, the CDR3 is TGTGCCAGCAGTCCTCGGGACACAGGACTCTTGAATAGCAATCAGCCCCAGCATTTT.

Details on this clonotype: The final CDR3 position lacks the conserved phenylalanine or tryptophan, pointing to a likely read error. The chain recombines TRBV20-1 with TRBJ2-5; 15 positions match TRBD2. The CDR3 spans 16 residues. With V trimmed by 1 base and J by 5 bases, 5 bases remained unmatched. Germline CDR1 and CDR2: DFQATT and SNEGSKA (reference sequence). The CDR3: CSARGTSGRAGETQYS. The CDR3 region has the DNA TGCAGTGCTAGAGGGACTAGCGGGAGGGCCGGGGAGACCCAGTACTCC.

V and J are TRBV5-1 and TRBJ2-6; 8 bases align to TRBD1. CDR1 SGHRS and CDR2 YFSETQ come from the germline V gene. This CDR3 comprises 17 residues. With 4 bases clipped from V and 0 bases from J, the junction kept 6 bases outside the gene matches. The CDR3 region has the DNA TGCGCCAGCAGCACGGGACAGGAAAGCTCTGGGGCCAACGTCCTGACTTTC. Translating it yields CASSTGQESSGANVLTF.

This clonotype was counted at least ten times. J is TRBJ2-7 and V is TRBV5-8; 7 nucleotides align to TRBD1. Germline loops: CDR1 SGHTS, CDR2 YDEGEE. The trim removed 0 bases at V and 3 bases at J, leaving 12 bases unmatched. This CDR3 has 17 amino acids. The CDR3: CASSLEKGAAHVYEQYF. For the CDR3, the DNA is TGTGCCAGCAGCTTGGAGAAGGGGGCGGCACACGTCTACGAGCAGTACTTC.

Many counts were recorded for this clonotype. The V and J genes are TRBV6-5 and TRBJ2-1; 8 positions agree with TRBD2. V lost 5 bases to trimming and J lost 10 bases; unmatched junction nucleotides: 16. Germline-derived CDR1 and CDR2 are MNHEY and SVGAGI. There are 16 residues in the CDR3. CDR3 nucleotide sequence: TGTGCCAGCAGTACGATTAGCGGGATTCTGGTACGGGAGCAGTTCTTC. Amino acid sequence: CASSTISGILVREQFF.

This clonotype came up many times. CDR3 coding DNA: TGTGCCAGCAGTCCCCAGCGGAACTCTTACGAGCAGTACTTC. Its protein is CASSPQRNSYEQYF. The genes are TRBV12-3 or TRBV12-4 and TRBJ2-7; possibly TRBD2 for D (5 bases). Trimming left V 5 bases short and J 4 bases short, with 15 bases between. This CDR3 contains 14 residues.

This clonotype was picked up one time. V gene TRBV11-2 combines with J gene TRBJ2-5; TRBD1 aligns across 7 bases. Germline CDR1 is SGHAT and CDR2 is FQNNGV. V shed 5 bases and J 0 bases; nucleotides not matched to a gene: 6. The CDR3 totals 15 residues. The CDR3 here is CASSPQGVYQETQYF. In DNA form, the CDR3 reads TGTGCCAGCAGCCCCCAGGGGGTGTACCAAGAGACCCAGTACTTC.

This clonotype has at least ten counts. The chain carries TRBV12-3 or TRBV12-4 and TRBJ2-7; D unclear. The V end lost 8 bases, the J end lost 2 bases, and 10 bases lay between the germline ends. The CDR3 is 12 amino acids. The CDR3 reads CASSSETYEQYF. CDR3 sequence (DNA): TGTGCCAGCTCTTCAGAGACCTACGAGCAGTACTTC.

This clonotype was counted many times. The chain employs TRBV5-1 and TRBJ2-3; the D gene is possibly TRBD2 (5 bases). Germline V gene data show CDR1 as SGHRS and CDR2 as YFSETQ. The CDR3 is 13 residues long. The germline V and J ends were trimmed by 0 bases and 10 bases, with 12 bases remaining between them. The CDR3 loop is CASSLDPSLAQYF. The CDR3, as DNA: TGCGCCAGCAGCTTGGATCCTAGCCTGGCGCAGTATTTT.

Note on this clonotype: At one end the junction does not follow the germline gene, possibly because of a read error. The J gene is TRBJ2-1, the V gene TRBV11-2; 10 bases are a match to TRBD2. The germline V gene has CDR1 SGHAT and CDR2 FQNNGV. The CDR3 sequence is 15 residues long. In DNA, the CDR3 is TGTGCCAGCAGCCCCGGGACTAGCGCGACTAATGAGCAGTCCTTC. Protein product: CASSPGTSATNEQSF.

This clonotype appeared many times. This chain joins TRBV29-1 and TRBJ2-7; D perhaps matches TRBD1 (6 bases). The CDR3 covers 11 residues. V lost 7 bases and J lost 3, with 10 bases in between. Germline CDR1 reads SQVTM; CDR2 reads ANQGSEA. The CDR3 coding sequence is TGCAGCGCCGGGGACAACTACGAGCAGTACTTC. It translates to CSAGDNYEQYF.

This clonotype was counted many times. The chain joins TRBV6-6 to TRBJ2-2; 8 bases are shared with TRBD2. Germline CDR1 reads MNHNY; CDR2 reads SVGAGI (reference sequence). The junction had 6 bases not matched to a gene; V was cut back by 4 bases and J by 5 bases. CDR3 length: 15 residues. The CDR3: CASSLVAGSTGELFF. The CDR3 region has the DNA TGTGCCAGCAGTTTAGTAGCGGGATCGACCGGGGAGCTGTTTTTT.

The chain couples TRBV15 to TRBJ2-7; tentatively, D is TRBD2 (5 bases). CDR3 size: 14 residues. CDR1 and CDR2 from the germline V gene are LNHNV and YYDKDF (reference sequence). Trimming removed 0 bases at V and 5 bases at J, with 11 bases between. The CDR3: CATSRDRGVDEQYF. DNA for the CDR3: TGTGCCACCAGCAGAGATCGGGGAGTCGACGAGCAGTACTTC.